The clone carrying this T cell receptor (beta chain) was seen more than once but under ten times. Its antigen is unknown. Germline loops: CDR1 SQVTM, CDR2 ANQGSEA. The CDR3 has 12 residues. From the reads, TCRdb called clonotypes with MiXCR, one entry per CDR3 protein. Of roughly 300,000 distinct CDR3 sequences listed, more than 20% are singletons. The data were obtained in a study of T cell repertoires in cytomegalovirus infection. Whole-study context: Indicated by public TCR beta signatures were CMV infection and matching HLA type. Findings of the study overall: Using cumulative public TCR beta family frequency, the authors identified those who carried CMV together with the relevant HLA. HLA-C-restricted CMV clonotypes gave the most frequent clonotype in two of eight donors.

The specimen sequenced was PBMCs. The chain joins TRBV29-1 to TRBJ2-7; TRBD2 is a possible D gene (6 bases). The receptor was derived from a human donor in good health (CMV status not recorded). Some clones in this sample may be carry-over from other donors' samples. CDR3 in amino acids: CTLMEGTYEQYF. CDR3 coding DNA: TGCACCTTGATGGAGGGAACCTACGAGCAGTACTTC.